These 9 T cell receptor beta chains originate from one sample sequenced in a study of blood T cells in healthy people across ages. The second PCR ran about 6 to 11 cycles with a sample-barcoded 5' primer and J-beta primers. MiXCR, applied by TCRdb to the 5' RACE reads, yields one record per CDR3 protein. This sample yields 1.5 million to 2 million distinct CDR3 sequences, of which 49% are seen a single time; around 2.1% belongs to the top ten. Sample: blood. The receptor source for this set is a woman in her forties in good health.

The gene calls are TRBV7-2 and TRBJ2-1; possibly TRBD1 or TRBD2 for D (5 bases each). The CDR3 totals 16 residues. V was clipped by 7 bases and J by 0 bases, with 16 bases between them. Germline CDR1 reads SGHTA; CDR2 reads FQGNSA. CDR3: CASTLGGASSYNEQFF. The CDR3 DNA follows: TGTGCCAGCACACTAGGTGGGGCAAGCTCCTACAATGAGCAGTTCTTC. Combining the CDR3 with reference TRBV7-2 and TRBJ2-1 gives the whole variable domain GAGVSQSPSNKVTEKGKDVELRCDPISGHTALYWYRQSLGQGLEFLIYFQGNSAPDKSGLPSDRFSAERTGGSVSTLTIQRTQQEDSAVYLCASTLGGASSYNEQFFGPGTRLTVL.

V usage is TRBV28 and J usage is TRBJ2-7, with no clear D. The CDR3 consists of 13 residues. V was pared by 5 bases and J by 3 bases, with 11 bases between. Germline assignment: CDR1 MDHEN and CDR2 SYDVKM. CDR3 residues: CASSPQQNYEQYF. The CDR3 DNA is TGTGCCAGCAGTCCACAGCAGAACTACGAGCAGTACTTC.

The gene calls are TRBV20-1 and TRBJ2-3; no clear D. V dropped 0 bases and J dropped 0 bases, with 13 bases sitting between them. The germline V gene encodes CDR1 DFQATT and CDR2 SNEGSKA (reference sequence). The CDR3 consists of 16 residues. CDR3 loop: CSARDHTASSTDTQYF. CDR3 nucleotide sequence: TGCAGTGCTAGAGATCACACCGCGTCTAGCACAGATACGCAGTATTTT.

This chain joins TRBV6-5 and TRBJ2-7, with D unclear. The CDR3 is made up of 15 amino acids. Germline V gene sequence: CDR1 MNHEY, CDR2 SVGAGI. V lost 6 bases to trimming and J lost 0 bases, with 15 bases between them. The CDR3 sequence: CASRSGRTSSYEQYF. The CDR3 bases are TGTGCCAGCAGAAGTGGGCGTACGAGCTCCTACGAGCAGTACTTC.

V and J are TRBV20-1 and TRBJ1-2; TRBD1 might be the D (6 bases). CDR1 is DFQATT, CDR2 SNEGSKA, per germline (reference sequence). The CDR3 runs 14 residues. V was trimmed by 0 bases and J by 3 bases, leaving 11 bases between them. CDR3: CSARDLQGYYGYTF. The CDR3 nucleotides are TGCAGTGCTAGAGATCTCCAGGGGTACTATGGCTACACCTTC.

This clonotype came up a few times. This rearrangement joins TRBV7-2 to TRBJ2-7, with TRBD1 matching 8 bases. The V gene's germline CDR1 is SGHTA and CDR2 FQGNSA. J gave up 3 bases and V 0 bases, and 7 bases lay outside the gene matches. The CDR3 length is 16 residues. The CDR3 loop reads CASSLAQDRVFYEQYF. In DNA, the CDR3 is TGTGCCAGCAGCTTAGCGCAGGACAGGGTATTCTACGAGCAGTACTTC.

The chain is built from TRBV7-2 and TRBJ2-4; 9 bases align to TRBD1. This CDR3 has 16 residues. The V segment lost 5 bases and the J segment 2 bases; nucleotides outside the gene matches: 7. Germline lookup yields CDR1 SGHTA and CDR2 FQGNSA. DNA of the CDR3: TGTGCCAGCAGCACTCAGGACAGGGGATCCAAAAACATTCAGTACTTC. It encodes CASSTQDRGSKNIQYF.

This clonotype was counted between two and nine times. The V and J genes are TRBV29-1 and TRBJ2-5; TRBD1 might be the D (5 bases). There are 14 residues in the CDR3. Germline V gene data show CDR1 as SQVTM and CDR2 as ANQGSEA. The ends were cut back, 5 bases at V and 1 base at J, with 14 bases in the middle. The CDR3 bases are TGCAGCGTTAAGGGGTTAGGGTCCCAAGAGACCCAGTACTTC. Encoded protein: CSVKGLGSQETQYF.

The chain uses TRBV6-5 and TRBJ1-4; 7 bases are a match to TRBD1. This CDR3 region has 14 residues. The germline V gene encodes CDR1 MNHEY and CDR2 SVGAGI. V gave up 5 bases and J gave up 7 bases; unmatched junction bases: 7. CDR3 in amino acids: CASSPRQGVEKLFF. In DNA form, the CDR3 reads TGTGCCAGCAGTCCACGACAGGGTGTTGAAAAACTGTTTTTT.